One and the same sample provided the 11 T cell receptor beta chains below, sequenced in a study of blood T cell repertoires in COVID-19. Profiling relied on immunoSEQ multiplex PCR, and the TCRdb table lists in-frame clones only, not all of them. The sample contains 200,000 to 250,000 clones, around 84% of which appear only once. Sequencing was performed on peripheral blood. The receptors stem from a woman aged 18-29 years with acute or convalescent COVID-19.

The CDR3: CASSPQGFNTIYF. The CDR3 nucleotides are TGTGCCAGCAGTCCTCAGGGGTTCAACACCATATATTTT. This chain uses TRBV6-5 with TRBJ1-3; the D gene is possibly TRBD1 (6 bases). Trimming took 5 bases from V and 7 from J, leaving 12 bases between them. The germline CDR1 and CDR2 sequences are MNHEY and SVGAGI. This CDR3 is built from 13 residues.

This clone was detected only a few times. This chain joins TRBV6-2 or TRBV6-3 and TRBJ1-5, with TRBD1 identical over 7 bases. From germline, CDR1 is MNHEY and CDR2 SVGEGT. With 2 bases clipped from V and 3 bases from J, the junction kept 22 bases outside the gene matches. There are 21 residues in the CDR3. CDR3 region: CASSYPRRQDRSVLSNQPQHF. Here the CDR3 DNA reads TGTGCCAGCAGTTACCCCAGGCGCCAGGACAGGAGCGTCCTTTCCAATCAGCCCCAGCATTTT.

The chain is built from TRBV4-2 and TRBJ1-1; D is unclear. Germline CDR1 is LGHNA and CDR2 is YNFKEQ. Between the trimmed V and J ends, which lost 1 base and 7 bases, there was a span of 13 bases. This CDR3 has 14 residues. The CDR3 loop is CASSQGQVEGEAFF. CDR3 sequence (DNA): TGTGCCAGCAGCCAAGGCCAGGTTGAGGGTGAAGCTTTCTTT.

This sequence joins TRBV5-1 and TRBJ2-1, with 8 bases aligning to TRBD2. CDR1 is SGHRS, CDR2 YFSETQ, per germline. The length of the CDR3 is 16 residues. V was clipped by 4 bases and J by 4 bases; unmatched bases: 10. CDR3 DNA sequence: TGCGCCAGCAGCGGGGGGTGGATAGCGGGATACAATGAGCAGTTCTTC. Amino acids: CASSGGWIAGYNEQFF.

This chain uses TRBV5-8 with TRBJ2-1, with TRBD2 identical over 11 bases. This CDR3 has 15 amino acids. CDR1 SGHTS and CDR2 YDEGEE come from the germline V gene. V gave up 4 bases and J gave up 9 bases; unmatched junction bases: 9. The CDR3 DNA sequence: TGTGCCAGCAGCCTTAGCGGGAGGGCCTGGAGTGAGCAGTTCTTC. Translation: CASSLSGRAWSEQFF.

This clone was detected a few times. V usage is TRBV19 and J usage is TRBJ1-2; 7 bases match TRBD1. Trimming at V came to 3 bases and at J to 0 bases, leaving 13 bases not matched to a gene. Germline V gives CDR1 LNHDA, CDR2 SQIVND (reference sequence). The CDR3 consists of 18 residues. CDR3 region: CASSIAAGGTLANYGYTF. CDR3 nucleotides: TGTGCCAGTAGTATCGCGGCAGGGGGGACTTTAGCTAACTATGGCTACACCTTC.

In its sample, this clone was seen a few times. The CDR3 region is CASSPNRGYEQYF. Written as DNA, the CDR3 is TGTGCCAGCAGCCCTAATAGGGGCTACGAGCAGTACTTC. The chain joins TRBV11-1 to TRBJ2-7; possibly TRBD1 for D (5 bases). The CDR3 loop spans 13 amino acids. Trimming pared 5 bases from V and 3 bases from J, leaving 11 bases between. Germline-derived CDR1 and CDR2 are SGHAT and FQDESV (reference sequence).

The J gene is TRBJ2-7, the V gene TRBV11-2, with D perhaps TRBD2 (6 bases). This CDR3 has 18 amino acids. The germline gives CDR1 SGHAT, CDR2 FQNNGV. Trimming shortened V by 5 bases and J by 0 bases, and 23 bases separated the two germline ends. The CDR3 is CASSPGDGPRASSYEQYF. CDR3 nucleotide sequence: TGTGCCAGCAGCCCGGGGGACGGGCCGAGGGCCAGCTCCTACGAGCAGTACTTC.

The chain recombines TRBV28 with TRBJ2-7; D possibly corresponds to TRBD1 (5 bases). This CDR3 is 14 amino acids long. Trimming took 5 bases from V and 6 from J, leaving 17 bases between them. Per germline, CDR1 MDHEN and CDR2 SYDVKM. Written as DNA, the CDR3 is TGTGCCAGCAGTAAAGGGGTGCGGTCTGCCGAGCAGTACTTC. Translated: CASSKGVRSAEQYF.

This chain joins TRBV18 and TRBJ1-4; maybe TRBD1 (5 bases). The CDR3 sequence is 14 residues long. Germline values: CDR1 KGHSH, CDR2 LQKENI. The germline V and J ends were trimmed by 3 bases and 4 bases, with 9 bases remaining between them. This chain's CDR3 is CASSPQGGNEKLFF. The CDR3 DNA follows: TGTGCCAGCTCACCGCAGGGCGGTAATGAAAAACTGTTTTTT.

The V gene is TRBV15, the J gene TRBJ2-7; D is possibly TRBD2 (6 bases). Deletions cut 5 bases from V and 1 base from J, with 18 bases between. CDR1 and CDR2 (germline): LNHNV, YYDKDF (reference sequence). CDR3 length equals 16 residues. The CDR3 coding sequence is TGTGCCACCAGCCAGAAAGGTAGCGGACTTTCCTACGAGCAGTACTTC. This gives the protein CATSQKGSGLSYEQYF.